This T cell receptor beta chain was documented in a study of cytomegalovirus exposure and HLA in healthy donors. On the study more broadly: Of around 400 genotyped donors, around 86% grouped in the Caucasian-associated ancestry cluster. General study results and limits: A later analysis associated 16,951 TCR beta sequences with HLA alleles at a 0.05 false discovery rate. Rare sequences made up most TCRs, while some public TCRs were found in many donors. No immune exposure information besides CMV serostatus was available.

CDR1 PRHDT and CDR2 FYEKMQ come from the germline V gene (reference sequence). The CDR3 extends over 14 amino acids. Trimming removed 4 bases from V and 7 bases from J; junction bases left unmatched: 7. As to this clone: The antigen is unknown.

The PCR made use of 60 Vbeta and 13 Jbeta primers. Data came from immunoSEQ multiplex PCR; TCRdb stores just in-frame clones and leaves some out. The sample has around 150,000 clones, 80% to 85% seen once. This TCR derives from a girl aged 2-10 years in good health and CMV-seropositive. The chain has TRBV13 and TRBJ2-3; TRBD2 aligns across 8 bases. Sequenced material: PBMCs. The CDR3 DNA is TGTGCCAGCAGCTCCAGCGGGAGTCAGTATACGCAGTATTTT. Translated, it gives CASSSSGSQYTQYF.